This T cell receptor beta chain was sequenced in a study of vaccination and CD4 T cells after COVID-19. Overall study results and limits: Convalescent patients had a median around 90% of reactive clones appearing only post-vaccination. Median SARS-CoV-2-reactive clonotype numbers rose nonsignificantly, 21 to 38.

MiXCR, applied by TCRdb to the PCR reads, yields one record per CDR3 protein. The profile shows 20,000 to 25,000 distinct CDR3 sequences, about 57% of them singletons. The CDR3 runs 12 residues. Germline V gene data show CDR1 as SEHNR and CDR2 as FQNEAQ (reference sequence). V was trimmed by 5 bases and J by 4 bases, leaving 8 bases between them. Remarks on this clonotype: What it recognizes is unknown.

The receptor was derived from a human donor who had recovered from COVID-19. Sequencing used CD4+ T cells from blood, obtained before SARS-CoV-2 vaccination. The chain combines TRBV7-9 with TRBJ2-5; D gene ambiguous. CDR3 loop: CASSPTRETQYF. CDR3 sequence (DNA): TGTGCCAGCAGCCCTACGAGAGAGACCCAGTACTTC.